These T cell receptor beta chains were read from a single sample in a study of Ad26.COV2.S vaccination and SARS-CoV-2 variants. TCRdb's copy holds only in-frame clones and misses some; the assay was immunoSEQ multiplex PCR. The table records 350,000 to 400,000 clones, less than 90% of them present only once. The material was peripheral blood, obtained in a trial of Ad26.COV2.S vaccine versus placebo. Every receptor here comes from a person aged 18 to 59 who received the Ad26.COV2.S COVID-19 vaccine or a placebo. Both conserved end residues are part of each CDR3. D genes are given only for firm matches. Clone sizes are given selectively: once, few, many, or a class where the clone is expanded.

D: -; V: TRBV3-1/TRBV3-2; J: TRBJ2-3; length: 15; size: -; CDR3: CASSHGAGNGDTQYF; DNA: TGTGCCAGCAGCCATGGCGCAGGGAATGGAGATACGCAGTATTTT
D: -; V: TRBV12-3/TRBV12-4; J: TRBJ1-6; length: 12; size: -; CDR3: CASSRGASPLHF; DNA: TGTGCCAGCAGTCGTGGGGCTTCACCCCTCCACTTT
D: TRBD2; V: TRBV19; J: TRBJ2-1; length: 16; size: -; CDR3: CASSMGRTSGGERQFF; DNA: TGTGCCAGTAGTATGGGGCGGACTAGCGGGGGGGAGAGGCAGTTCTTC
D: TRBD1; V: TRBV6-6; J: TRBJ1-1; length: 16; size: -; CDR3: CASRPPGQGKNTEAFF; DNA: TGTGCCAGCAGGCCCCCGGGACAGGGAAAGAACACTGAAGCTTTCTTT
D: TRBD1; V: TRBV4-1; J: TRBJ2-1; length: 15; size: -; CDR3: CASSRGQGAVDEQFF; DNA: TGCGCCAGCAGCCGAGGACAGGGGGCAGTTGATGAGCAGTTCTTC
D: TRBD1; V: TRBV5-6; J: TRBJ2-5; length: 16; size: -; CDR3: CASSLGPGGTQETQYF; DNA: TGTGCCAGCAGCTTGGGTCCAGGGGGCACGCAAGAGACCCAGTACTTC
D: -; V: TRBV15; J: TRBJ2-5; length: 16; size: -; CDR3: CATSREGATRVETQYF; DNA: TGTGCCACCAGCAGAGAGGGTGCCACCCGAGTCGAGACCCAGTACTTC
D: -; V: TRBV6-5; J: TRBJ2-7; length: 11; size: -; CDR3: CASSNSYEQYF; DNA: TGTGCCAGCAGCAACTCCTACGAGCAGTACTTC
D: TRBD1; V: TRBV2; J: TRBJ1-3; length: 15; size: -; CDR3: CASSRQGASGNTIYF; DNA: TGTGCCAGCAGTCGACAGGGAGCCTCTGGAAACACCATATATTTT
D: -; V: TRBV10-3; J: TRBJ1-2; length: 13; size: -; CDR3: CAIDKGGLYGYTF; DNA: TGTGCCATCGACAAGGGGGGCCTATATGGCTACACCTTC
D: -; V: TRBV5-4; J: TRBJ2-1; length: 12; size: -; CDR3: CASSLALAEQFF; DNA: TGTGCCAGCAGCTTGGCTCTAGCGGAGCAGTTCTTC
D: -; V: TRBV7-8; J: TRBJ2-1; length: 13; size: -; CDR3: CASSATVYNEQFF; DNA: TGTGCCAGCAGCGCGACAGTCTACAATGAGCAGTTCTTC
D: TRBD2; V: TRBV6-2/TRBV6-3; J: TRBJ2-3; length: 16; size: once; CDR3: CASSYSAGGSTDTQYF; DNA: TGTGCCAGCAGTTACTCGGCGGGGGGCTCCACAGATACGCAGTATTTT
D: -; V: TRBV27; J: TRBJ1-2; length: 14; size: -; CDR3: CASSFGGDLYGYTF; DNA: TGTGCCAGCAGTTTCGGTGGGGACCTTTATGGCTACACCTTC
D: -; V: TRBV7-9; J: TRBJ1-4; length: 15; size: -; CDR3: CASSPAGLTNEKLFF; DNA: TGTGCCAGCAGCCCCGCAGGGTTAACTAATGAAAAACTGTTTTTT
D: -; V: TRBV15; J: TRBJ2-2; length: 13; size: -; CDR3: CATSRGNTGELFF; DNA: TGTGCCACCAGCAGAGGTAACACCGGGGAGCTGTTTTTT
D: -; V: TRBV4-1; J: TRBJ1-3; length: 17; size: -; CDR3: CASSQEAQVVSGNTIYF; DNA: TGCGCCAGCAGCCAAGAGGCACAGGTGGTCTCTGGAAACACCATATATTTT
D: -; V: TRBV7-2; J: TRBJ2-5; length: 12; size: -; CDR3: CASSFHQETQYF; DNA: TGTGCCAGCAGCTTCCACCAAGAGACCCAGTACTTC
D: -; V: TRBV4-3; J: TRBJ2-3; length: 13; size: -; CDR3: CASSQEAGAKQYF; DNA: TGCGCCAGCAGCCAAGAGGCAGGGGCTAAGCAGTATTTT
D: -; V: TRBV2; J: TRBJ2-3; length: 14; size: -; CDR3: CATNQPVRPDTQYF; DNA: TGTGCCACCAACCAACCGGTGAGGCCAGATACGCAGTATTTT
D: -; V: TRBV6-5; J: TRBJ1-2; length: 12; size: -; CDR3: CASSRSNYGYTF; DNA: TGTGCCAGCTCGCGTAGTAACTATGGCTACACCTTC
D: -; V: TRBV9; J: TRBJ2-7; length: 13; size: -; CDR3: CASSVNRASEQYF; DNA: TGTGCCAGCAGCGTAAACAGGGCCAGCGAGCAGTACTTC
D: -; V: TRBV7-6; J: TRBJ1-1; length: 15; size: -; CDR3: CASSLAVGTNGGAFF; DNA: TGTGCCAGCAGCTTAGCCGTAGGGACAAATGGGGGAGCTTTCTTT
D: -; V: TRBV25-1; J: TRBJ2-1; length: 10; size: -; CDR3: CASKGHEQFF; DNA: TGTGCCAGCAAGGGCCATGAGCAGTTCTTC
D: -; V: TRBV10-3; J: TRBJ1-5; length: 14; size: -; CDR3: CAISEAYSNQPQHF; DNA: TGTGCCATCAGTGAGGCTTATAGCAATCAGCCCCAGCATTTT
D: -; V: TRBV19; J: TRBJ1-2; length: 11; size: -; CDR3: CASSIGVGYTF; DNA: TGTGCCAGTAGTATCGGAGTTGGCTACACCTTC
D: TRBD1; V: TRBV18; J: TRBJ1-3; length: 13; size: -; CDR3: CASLTGRGNTIYF; DNA: TGTGCCAGCCTGACAGGGCGCGGAAACACCATATATTTT
D: -; V: TRBV5-1; J: TRBJ1-2; length: 14; size: -; CDR3: CASSSGEQSYGYTF; DNA: TGCGCCAGCAGCTCGGGCGAACAGAGCTATGGCTACACCTTC
D: -; V: TRBV2; J: TRBJ1-2; length: 11; size: -; CDR3: CASNQGGGYTF; DNA: TGTGCCAGCAACCAGGGAGGAGGCTACACCTTC
D: TRBD1; V: TRBV3-1/TRBV3-2; J: TRBJ2-7; length: 15; size: -; CDR3: CASSFQGAGYYEQYF; DNA: TGTGCCAGCAGCTTCCAGGGGGCAGGTTACTACGAGCAGTACTTC
D: TRBD1; V: TRBV5-6; J: TRBJ2-3; length: 15; size: -; CDR3: CASSQGGMGPDTQYF; DNA: TGTGCCAGCAGCCAAGGGGGCATGGGACCAGATACGCAGTATTTT
D: TRBD1; V: TRBV4-1; J: TRBJ1-2; length: 19; size: -; CDR3: CASSQLEGAGGMVFYGYTF; DNA: TGCGCCAGCAGCCAACTCGAGGGGGCAGGGGGCATGGTATTCTATGGCTACACCTTC
D: TRBD1; V: TRBV9; J: TRBJ1-1; length: 14; size: -; CDR3: CASSEDRANTEAFF; DNA: TGTGCCAGCAGCGAGGACAGGGCGAACACTGAAGCTTTCTTT
D: TRBD1; V: TRBV15; J: TRBJ1-1; length: 16; size: -; CDR3: CATSRGTGETNTEAFF; DNA: TGTGCCACCAGCAGAGGAACAGGGGAGACGAACACTGAAGCTTTCTTT
D: TRBD1; V: TRBV19; J: TRBJ2-6; length: 18; size: few; CDR3: CASSMGRGRVSGANVLTF; DNA: TGTGCCAGTAGTATGGGCAGGGGGCGGGTAAGTGGGGCCAACGTCCTGACTTTC
D: TRBD2; V: TRBV27; J: TRBJ2-2; length: 13; size: -; CDR3: CASSLREAGELFF; DNA: TGTGCCAGCAGTCTCCGGGAGGCCGGGGAGCTGTTTTTT
D: TRBD1; V: TRBV2; J: TRBJ1-1; length: 15; size: -; CDR3: CASRDRGTENTEAFF; DNA: TGTGCCAGCAGGGACAGGGGAACTGAAAACACTGAAGCTTTCTTT
D: -; V: TRBV5-6; J: TRBJ1-5; length: 15; size: -; CDR3: CASSTGHGLNQPQHF; DNA: TGTGCCAGCAGCACGGGGCACGGGCTTAATCAGCCCCAGCATTTT
D: TRBD2; V: TRBV7-9; J: TRBJ2-4; length: 17; size: -; CDR3: CASSRLVAGGSKNIQYF; DNA: TGTGCCAGCAGCCGACTCGTAGCGGGGGGGTCCAAAAACATTCAGTACTTC
D: -; V: TRBV7-9; J: TRBJ2-7; length: 13; size: -; CDR3: CASSSYRVHEQYF; DNA: TGTGCCAGCAGCTCGTACAGGGTCCACGAGCAGTACTTC